This TCR beta chain derives from a study of tissue T cells after allogeneic stem cell transplantation. Measured with immunoSEQ multiplex PCR; TCRdb has only the in-frame clones, and not every one. This sample has just over 25,000 clones; 75% to 95% occur once, and the top ten carry 1.5% to 2%. J was trimmed by 4 bases and V by 4 bases; bases with no gene match: 10. Germline loops: CDR1 LGHDT, CDR2 YNNKEL (reference sequence). This CDR3 is built from 18 residues. Material: blood, obtained before transplantation. The chain uses TRBV3-1 (or the pseudogene TRBV3-2) and TRBJ2-2, with 12 bases that match TRBD2. The sequence derives from a male donor aged 60 or over who later had graft-versus-host disease after an allogeneic stem cell transplant. The CDR3 nucleotides read TGTGCCAGCAGCCCCCCCCCGACTAGCGGGGGAGGCACCGGGGAGCTGTTTTTT. Its protein is CASSPPPTSGGGTGELFF.